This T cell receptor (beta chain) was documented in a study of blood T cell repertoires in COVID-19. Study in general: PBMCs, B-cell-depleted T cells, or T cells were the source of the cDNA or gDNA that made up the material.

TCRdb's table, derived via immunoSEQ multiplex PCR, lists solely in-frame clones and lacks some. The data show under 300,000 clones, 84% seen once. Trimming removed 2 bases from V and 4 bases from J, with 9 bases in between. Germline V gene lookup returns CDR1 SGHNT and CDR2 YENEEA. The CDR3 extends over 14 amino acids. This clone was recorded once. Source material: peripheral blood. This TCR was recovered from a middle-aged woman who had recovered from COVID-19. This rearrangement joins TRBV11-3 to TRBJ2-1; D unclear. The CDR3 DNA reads TGTGCCAGCAGCTTAAGTACAGAATACAATGAGCAGTTCTTC. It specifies CASSLSTEYNEQFF. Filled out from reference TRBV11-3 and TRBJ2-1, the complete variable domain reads EAGVVQSPRYKIIEKKQPVAFWCNPISGHNTLYWYLQNLGQGPELLIRYENEEAVDDSQLPKDRFSAERLKGVDSTLKIQPAELGDSAVYLCASSLSTEYNEQFFGPGTRLTVL.